This T cell receptor (beta chain) appears in the sequencing data of a study of control samples from healthy donors and cancer patients. This clone was counted a single time. This CDR3 contains 13 residues. V dropped 6 bases and J dropped 10 bases, with 18 bases sitting between them. The data were produced by immunoSEQ multiplex PCR, yet TCRdb's version contains in-frame clones alone and is incomplete. The data show 90,000 or so clones, approximately 80% seen once. The chain is built from TRBV12-3 or TRBV12-4 and TRBJ1-1; D is perhaps TRBD1 (6 bases). This sequence originates from a man in his thirties or forties in good health. Sequenced sample: blood. The CDR3 region is CASRGTGYLGAFF. Here the CDR3 DNA reads TGTGCCAGCAGGGGTACAGGGTATCTCGGAGCTTTCTTT.